The present T cell receptor (beta chain) was sequenced within a study of human T cells and chemical hapten exposure. As concerns this clonotype: Its antigen is unidentified.

Study findings and constraints: Significantly more large CDR3 similarity clusters arose among expanded TCRs than among controls. Healthy individuals' immune responses may differ from those of donors, who had alopecia.

The CDR3 runs 14 residues. V lost 0 bases and J 5 bases, leaving 10 bases between the germline ends. The germline V gene has CDR1 SGHTA and CDR2 FQGNSA. TCRdb independently ran MiXCR on the RACE reads; one entry per CDR3 protein. The sample includes approximately 340,000 distinct CDR3 sequences, around 6.9% of them seen just once. Indicated time point: patch test 1, 2 weeks after DPC sensitization. The sample's treatment: therapeutic diphenylcyclopropenone sensitization with weekly scalp DPC. People who gave samples had alopecia, were 18 to 70 years old, and were suitable for DPC. Blood, whole and unfractionated, served as the source for total RNA extraction.

V and J are TRBV7-2 and TRBJ2-5, with D perhaps TRBD2 (5 bases). Sequencing was performed on whole blood, taken in connection with sensitization to the hapten diphenylcyclopropenone (DPC). The receptor was derived from a woman younger than 30 with alopecia areata. Some clones in this sample may be carry-over from other donors' samples. DNA for the CDR3: TGTGCCAGCAGCTTAGCTTCCGGGGTGGAGACCCAGTACTTC. Translated, it gives CASSLASGVETQYF.